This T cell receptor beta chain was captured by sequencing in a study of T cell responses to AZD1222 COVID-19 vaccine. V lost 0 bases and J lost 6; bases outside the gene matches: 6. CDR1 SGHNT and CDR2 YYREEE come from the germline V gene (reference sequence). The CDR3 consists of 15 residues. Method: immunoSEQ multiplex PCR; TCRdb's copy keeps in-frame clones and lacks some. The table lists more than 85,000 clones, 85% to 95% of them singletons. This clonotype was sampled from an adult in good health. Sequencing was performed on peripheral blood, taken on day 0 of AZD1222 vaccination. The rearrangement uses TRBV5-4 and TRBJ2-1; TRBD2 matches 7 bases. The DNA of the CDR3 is TGTGCCAGCAGCTTGGGGCTCACGGGGGGCAATGAGCAGTTCTTC. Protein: CASSLGLTGGNEQFF.